The clone carrying this TCR beta chain was picked up a small number of times. This entry belongs to a study of cytomegalovirus exposure and HLA in healthy donors. Use of 60 Vbeta and 13 Jbeta primers characterized the PCR. The data were produced by immunoSEQ multiplex PCR, yet TCRdb's version contains in-frame clones alone and is incomplete. Of 95,000 to 150,000 clones in the sample, roughly 86% were seen once. The clonotype was recovered from a man aged 18 to 30 in good health and CMV-seronegative. Sample: PBMCs.

CDR3 residues: CASRGGSGHSNQPQHF. CDR3 nucleotides: TGTGCCAGTAGGGGAGGTTCAGGACACAGCAATCAGCCCCAGCATTTT. The rearrangement joins TRBV19 to TRBJ1-5; possibly TRBD1 for D (5 bases). This CDR3 spans 16 amino acids. Germline CDR1 and CDR2: LNHDA and SQIVND (reference sequence). V was shortened by 6 bases and J by 1 base, with 16 bases between the two germline ends.